A single sample is the source of the 29 T cell receptor beta chains below, sequenced in a study of T cell responses to AZD1222 COVID-19 vaccine (dated by TCRdb to 2020 to 2022). Per the publication, the time point label means: baseline before first vaccination. Receptor amplification or capture employed the immunoSEQ multiplex PCR assay. The source is immuneACCESS, and TCRdb retained only in-frame sequences with V and J called. Part of the clones is not carried over; for the studies checked, unresolved V genes explain less than half of this, and the remainder is unexplained. The sample table shows 150,000 or so clones, and over 75% are seen once. Over 1.1% of the sample goes to the ten largest clones. The material sequenced was peripheral blood, taken on day 0 of AZD1222 vaccination. The receptor source for this set is an adult in good health.

This chain links TRBV19 with TRBJ1-6; no definite D call. The germline V gene has CDR1 LNHDA and CDR2 SQIVND (reference sequence). The CDR3 is 17 residues long. Trimming took off 1 base at V and 10 bases at J, with 20 bases between the two ends. The chain's CDR3 is CASSIVVVAGSKSPLHF. The DNA for the CDR3 is TGTGCCAGTAGTATAGTCGTCGTAGCAGGTTCCAAGTCACCCCTCCACTTT.

V gene TRBV2 combines with J gene TRBJ2-2; 11 positions match TRBD2. The V gene's germline CDR1 is SNHLY and CDR2 FYNNEI. This CDR3 comprises 18 residues. V shed 5 bases, J shed 2 bases, and the junction held 10 bases outside the gene matches. Here the CDR3 reads CASSRTLAGGLNTGELFF. As DNA, the CDR3 is TGTGCCAGCAGTCGGACGCTAGCGGGGGGCCTTAACACCGGGGAGCTGTTTTTT.

The chain carries TRBV5-1 and TRBJ2-3; 7 nucleotides agree with TRBD1. V gave up 2 bases and J gave up 4 bases; unmatched junction bases: 4. Germline loops: CDR1 SGHRS, CDR2 YFSETQ. The CDR3 spans 14 residues. DNA of the CDR3: TGCGCCAGCAGCTTAGGGACAGCGTCAGATACGCAGTATTTT. This translates into CASSLGTASDTQYF.

CDR3 DNA sequence: TGCGCCAGCAGCCGGGACGGCGCCACGAACACTGAAGCTTTCTTT. Translating gives CASSRDGATNTEAFF. The rearrangement joins TRBV5-1 to TRBJ1-1; TRBD1 might be the D (5 bases). V was cut by 4 bases and J by 1 base, with 14 bases left in between. This CDR3 has 15 residues. Germline CDR1 SGHRS, CDR2 YFSETQ.

This clone occurred once. CDR3 in DNA: TGTGCCAGCAGCTCCCCGCTAACAGATACGCAGTATTTT. This translates into CASSSPLTDTQYF. The rearrangement joins TRBV7-9 to TRBJ2-3; D uncertain. This CDR3 spans 13 amino acids. CDR1 is SEHNR and CDR2 is FQNEAQ in the germline V gene (reference sequence). V gave up 4 bases and J gave up 3 bases, with 8 bases separating them.

The chain links TRBV7-9 to TRBJ1-5, with D possibly TRBD1 on 5 matching bases. This CDR3 is built from 15 residues. Germline CDR1 SEHNR, CDR2 FQNEAQ (reference sequence). Trimming shortened V by 6 bases and J by 5 bases, and 17 bases separated the two germline ends. CDR3 in amino acids: CASSLKGSHDQPQHF. The CDR3 DNA reads as TGTGCCAGCAGTCTTAAGGGGTCCCACGATCAGCCCCAGCATTTT.

The J gene is TRBJ1-1, the V gene TRBV5-5, with D possibly matching TRBD1 (5 bases). Trimming shortened V by 2 bases and J by 4 bases, and 18 bases separated the two germline ends. Germline V gene sequence: CDR1 SGHKS, CDR2 YYEKEE (reference sequence). The CDR3 totals 16 residues. CDR3 nucleotides: TGTGCCAGCAGCTTTGTGGGAGGGACCAACCCCACTGAAGCTTTCTTT. Protein sequence: CASSFVGGTNPTEAFF. Looking up the rest from reference TRBV5-5 and TRBJ1-1 gives the full variable domain: DAGVTQSPTHLIKTRGQQVTLRCSPISGHKSVSWYQQVLGQGPQFIFQYYEKEERGRGNFPDRFSARQFPNYSSELNVNALLLGDSALYLCASSFVGGTNPTEAFFGQGTRLTVV.

The CDR3 is CASSISQTGEVAYEQYF. In DNA, the CDR3 is TGTGCCAGCAGCATCTCGCAGACAGGCGAGGTGGCCTACGAGCAGTACTTC. The chain recombines TRBV7-8 with TRBJ2-7; a possible D gene is TRBD1 (6 bases). CDR1 is SGHVS and CDR2 is FQNEAQ in the germline V gene. CDR3 length equals 17 residues. V was shortened by 5 bases and J by 2 bases, with 22 bases between the two germline ends. Full variable domain (missing parts from reference TRBV7-8 and TRBJ2-7): GAGVSQSPRYKVAKRGQDVALRCDPISGHVSLFWYQQALGQGPEFLTYFQNEAQLDKSGLPSDRFFAERPEGSVSTLKIQRTQQEDSAVYLCASSISQTGEVAYEQYFGPGTRLTVT.

The rearrangement links TRBV7-8 to TRBJ2-7; D is ambiguous. Germline V gene lookup returns CDR1 SGHVS and CDR2 FQNEAQ. V was pared by 7 bases and J by 7 bases, with 17 bases between. The length of the CDR3 is 13 residues. CDR3 nucleotide sequence: TGTGCCAGCACAGACATTCTCGGTACAGAGCAGTACTTC. This encodes CASTDILGTEQYF.

This chain connects TRBV6-2 or TRBV6-3 to TRBJ1-5; 8 nucleotides align to TRBD1. The CDR3 has 15 amino acids. Germline loops: CDR1 MNHEY, CDR2 SVGEGT. V shed 6 bases, J shed 3 bases, and the junction held 7 bases outside the gene matches. The CDR3: CASSPRGRPNQPQHF. The CDR3 DNA reads TGTGCCAGCAGCCCCAGGGGGCGCCCCAATCAGCCCCAGCATTTT.

The J gene is TRBJ2-7, the V gene TRBV4-2; TRBD1 matches 9 bases. The length of the CDR3 is 15 residues. Trimming took 2 bases from V and 5 from J; bases not matched to a gene: 7. Germline assignment: CDR1 LGHNA and CDR2 YNFKEQ. The DNA for the CDR3 is TGTGCCAGCAGCCAAACCGGGACAGGGATCCACGAGCAGTACTTC. This gives the protein CASSQTGTGIHEQYF.

The chain joins TRBV4-1 to TRBJ1-1, with 8 positions matching TRBD1. Unmatched junction bases numbered 6, after V lost 4 bases and J lost 5 bases. Germline V gene data show CDR1 as MGHRA and CDR2 as YSYEKL. The CDR3 has 14 residues. The CDR3 region is CASSPGGLGTEAFF. The CDR3 nucleotides are TGCGCCAGCAGCCCAGGGGGCTTGGGGACTGAAGCTTTCTTT.

The rearrangement links TRBV5-1 to TRBJ2-3; D might be TRBD2 (6 bases). The CDR3 totals 16 residues. The germline gives CDR1 SGHRS, CDR2 YFSETQ. V lost 0 bases and J lost 3, with 14 bases in between. CDR3 protein: CASSLAGGEKTDTQYF. Written as DNA, the CDR3 is TGCGCCAGCAGCTTGGCGGGCGGGGAGAAGACAGATACGCAGTATTTT.

This chain connects TRBV7-8 to TRBJ1-5, with D perhaps TRBD1 (5 bases). The length of the CDR3 is 13 residues. The germline CDR1 and CDR2 sequences are SGHVS and FQNEAQ. Trimming shortened V by 8 bases and J by 4 bases, and 12 bases separated the two germline ends. This CDR3 reads CASAHGGNQPQHF. In DNA, the CDR3 is TGTGCCAGCGCCCACGGGGGAAATCAGCCCCAGCATTTT.

This clone was observed a few times. The V gene is TRBV27, the J gene TRBJ2-7; 8 positions match TRBD2. V shed 6 bases and J 0 bases; nucleotides not matched to a gene: 7. This CDR3 spans 15 amino acids. From germline, CDR1 is MNHEY and CDR2 SMNVEV (reference sequence). DNA for the CDR3: TGTGCCAGCAGGCCCACTAGCGGACCCTCCTACGAGCAGTACTTC. It is translated as CASRPTSGPSYEQYF.

This chain links TRBV6-5 with TRBJ1-1; TRBD1 is a possible D gene (5 bases). Germline V gene data show CDR1 as MNHEY and CDR2 as SVGAGI. With 7 bases removed from V and 7 bases from J, the gap between germline ends came to 13 bases. The CDR3 loop spans 12 amino acids. CDR3 amino acids: CASNSGALEAFF. CDR3 nucleotides: TGTGCCAGCAATTCCGGGGCGCTTGAAGCTTTCTTT.

This chain joins TRBV7-2 and TRBJ1-6; D remains ambiguous. The germline V and J ends were trimmed by 1 base and 7 bases, with 11 bases remaining between them. This CDR3 is 15 amino acids long. Germline V gene sequence: CDR1 SGHTA, CDR2 FQGNSA. This CDR3 is CASSLESGYNSPLHF. CDR3 DNA: TGTGCCAGCAGCTTAGAATCAGGCTACAATTCACCCCTCCACTTT.

The chain has TRBV5-1 and TRBJ1-4; 10 nucleotides align to TRBD1. Germline trimming cut 5 bases from V and 6 bases from J; bases unmatched to any gene: 19. There are 19 residues in the CDR3. Germline CDR1 and CDR2: SGHRS and YFSETQ. Here the CDR3 reads CASRKNPGQGITIDEKLFF. The CDR3 bases are TGCGCCAGCAGAAAAAATCCGGGACAGGGGATAACAATCGATGAAAAACTGTTTTTT.

The chain employs TRBV4-3 and TRBJ2-3, with 13 bases aligning to TRBD2. Germline V gives CDR1 LGHNA, CDR2 YSLEER. There are 20 residues in the CDR3. J was trimmed by 1 base and V by 2 bases; bases with no gene match: 12. Here the CDR3 reads CASSQSGLAGEYLGTDTQYF. The CDR3 DNA reads TGCGCCAGCAGCCAAAGCGGACTAGCGGGGGAATACTTGGGCACAGATACGCAGTATTTT.

This chain links TRBV6-6 with TRBJ2-4; perhaps TRBD1 as D (6 bases). The CDR3 contains 14 residues. V lost 4 bases to trimming and J lost 5 bases, with 12 bases between them. Germline values: CDR1 MNHNY, CDR2 SVGAGI (reference sequence). The CDR3 region has the DNA TGTGCCAGCAGTTCTACAGGGTTGGAAAACATTCAGTACTTC. Protein sequence: CASSSTGLENIQYF.

The chain is built from TRBV28 and TRBJ2-7; D tentatively reads TRBD1 or TRBD2 (5 bases each). Germline V gene lookup returns CDR1 MDHEN and CDR2 SYDVKM. The CDR3 runs to 15 residues. Trimming took 3 bases from V and 6 from J, leaving 18 bases between them. The CDR3 coding sequence is TGTGCCAGCAGTTTGCGAAGGATTTCGGGGCTCGAGCAGTACTTC. This sequence encodes CASSLRRISGLEQYF. The full variable domain, with the rest looked up from reference TRBV28 and TRBJ2-7, is DVKVTQSSRYLVKRTGEKVFLECVQDMDHENMFWYRQDPGLGLRLIYFSYDVKMKEKGDIPEGYSVSREKKERFSLILESASTNQTSMYLCASSLRRISGLEQYFGPGTRLTVT.

The chain recombines TRBV14 with TRBJ2-3, with D perhaps TRBD2 (6 bases). With 3 bases removed from V and 9 bases from J, the gap between germline ends came to 13 bases. The CDR3 covers 13 residues. Germline values: CDR1 SGHDN, CDR2 FVKESK. CDR3 DNA: TGTGCCAGCAGCCAGATTGGGCGGGACACGCAGTATTTT. Amino acids: CASSQIGRDTQYF.

This clone came up once. The chain uses TRBV9 and TRBJ2-5, with 7 bases that match TRBD2. Germline assignment: CDR1 SGDLS and CDR2 YYNGEE. The CDR3 contains 17 residues. The junction had 14 bases not matched to a gene; V was cut back by 4 bases and J by 2 bases. The CDR3 DNA reads TGTGCCAGCAGCCCGGGCCTGTTTGGGGGGGATCAAGAGACCCAGTACTTC. It is translated as CASSPGLFGGDQETQYF.

The CDR3 nucleotides read TGTGCCAGCAGCTCGGCAGGGTCATTGTATGAAAAACTGTTTTTT. Amino acids: CASSSAGSLYEKLFF. The chain recombines TRBV7-9 with TRBJ1-4; possibly TRBD1 for D (5 bases). V lost 4 bases and J lost 6, with 15 bases in between. CDR1 SEHNR and CDR2 FQNEAQ come from the germline V gene (reference sequence). The CDR3 loop spans 15 amino acids.

This clone came up a few times. The chain has TRBV29-1 and TRBJ1-1; TRBD1 is a possible D gene (5 bases). Germline CDR1 and CDR2: SQVTM and ANQGSEA. V lost 8 bases, J lost 6 bases, and 19 bases lay in between. CDR3 size: 13 residues. The CDR3 DNA follows: TGCAGCACGGTTGGGCAGGGAGGCGCTGAAGCTTTCTTT. Its translation: CSTVGQGGAEAFF.

The chain has TRBV7-3 and TRBJ2-1, with 8 bases aligning to TRBD2. Per the germline V gene, CDR1 is SGHTA and CDR2 is FQGTGA. This CDR3 has 16 residues. J was trimmed by 4 bases and V by 5 bases; bases with no gene match: 10. As DNA, the CDR3 is TGTGCCAGCAGCCCACGTCAGGCTAGCGGGTACAATGAGCAGTTCTTC. This encodes CASSPRQASGYNEQFF. The full variable domain, with the rest looked up from reference TRBV7-3 and TRBJ2-1, is GAGVSQTPSNKVTEKGKYVELRCDPISGHTALYWYRQSLGQGPEFLIYFQGTGAADDSGLPNDRFFAVRPEGSVSTLKIQRTERGDSAVYLCASSPRQASGYNEQFFGPGTRLTVL.

The sample holds one count of this clone. The rearrangement uses TRBV5-1 and TRBJ1-1; the match to TRBD1 covers 7 bases. This CDR3 is 13 amino acids long. Germline CDR1 and CDR2: SGHRS and YFSETQ. The V segment lost 4 bases and the J segment 7 bases; nucleotides outside the gene matches: 7. In DNA, the CDR3 is TGCGCCAGCAGCATCGACAGGGTTGGTGAAGCTTTCTTT. This encodes CASSIDRVGEAFF.

The gene calls are TRBV28 and TRBJ2-1; 14 bases match TRBD2. Germline CDR1 and CDR2: MDHEN and SYDVKM. Trimming removed 0 bases from V and 7 bases from J; junction bases left unmatched: 8. This CDR3 contains 18 residues. This CDR3 is CASSLWGTSGRGYNEQFF. The CDR3 nucleotides are TGTGCCAGCAGTTTATGGGGGACTAGCGGGAGAGGATATAATGAGCAGTTCTTC.

This clone was seen a single time. J is TRBJ2-1 and V is TRBV18, with 15 nucleotides matching TRBD2. From germline, CDR1 is KGHSH and CDR2 LQKENI. Trimming took 6 bases from V and 0 from J; bases not matched to a gene: 9. This CDR3 spans 19 amino acids. The CDR3 loop is CASSDAGLAGGLSYNEQFF. CDR3 coding DNA: TGTGCCAGCTCGGATGCGGGACTAGCGGGAGGACTCTCCTACAATGAGCAGTTCTTC.